This T cell receptor (beta chain) was captured in a study of cytomegalovirus exposure and HLA in healthy donors. General study results and limits: DRB1 had the most TCR associations and HLA-C the fewest, a later analysis found, with rates varying by HLA locus.

This clone has only one observation. Its antigen is currently unknown. PCR amplification relied on 60 Vbeta primers (plus 13 Jbeta primers). The method was immunoSEQ multiplex PCR; TCRdb's version includes in-frame clones alone and lacks a portion of them. The profile shows about 190,000 clones, 80% to 85% of them singletons. Nominally healthy donors were sampled, though unrecorded immune exposures were likely. The sequenced material came from PBMCs. This receptor was taken from a woman aged 40 to 50 in good health and CMV-seronegative.

The CDR3 loop reads CATSRDQAGSYGYTF. CDR3 DNA sequence: TGTGCCACCAGCAGAGATCAGGCGGGGTCCTATGGCTACACCTTC. The genes are TRBV15 and TRBJ1-2, with no clear D. The CDR3 covers 15 residues. V was clipped by 0 bases and J by 4 bases, with 12 bases between them. Germline V gene sequence: CDR1 LNHNV, CDR2 YYDKDF (reference sequence). Full variable domain (remainder filled in from reference TRBV15 and TRBJ1-2): DAMVIQNPRYQVTQFGKPVTLSCSQTLNHNVMYWYQQKSSQAPKLLFHYYDKDFNNEADTPDNFQSRRPNTSFCFLDIRSPGLGDTAMYLCATSRDQAGSYGYTFGSGTRLTVV.